This passage covers 10 T cell receptor beta chains from one sample sequenced in a study of molecular identifiers for immune sequencing clone quantification (dated by TCRdb to the late 2010s). Receptor amplification or capture employed PCR. The instrument given in TCRdb is NextSeq 500. TCRdb trimmed public reads at Q25 via fastp, called clones via MiXCR and kept in-frame beta chains. For every CDR3 protein sequence, its rows merge into one entry that carries the most common genes and DNA. For this sample there are nearly 650,000 distinct CDR3 sequences; 25% appear just once. The top ten clones comprise 0.75% to 0.8% of the sample. What was sequenced was naive CD8+ T cells from blood, with Jurkat cell RNA spiked in. The sample's cell subset or site label, decoded: FACS-sorted CD8+CD4-CCR7+CD45RA+ naive T cells. Receptor source: a human donor in good health. Some libraries in this study had Jurkat cell RNA spiked in.

This clonotype was seen a handful of times. The V gene is TRBV7-9, the J gene TRBJ2-7, with D possibly being TRBD1 (7 bases). This CDR3 is 14 amino acids long. Germline-derived CDR1 and CDR2 are SEHNR and FQNEAQ (reference sequence). Trimming left V 3 bases short and J 3 bases short, with 12 bases between. The CDR3 nucleotides read TGTGCCAGCAGCTTGGCGGGACAGCACTACGAGCAGTACTTC. Protein sequence: CASSLAGQHYEQYF.

V usage is TRBV5-1 and J usage is TRBJ2-2; the D gene is possibly TRBD1 (5 bases). V shed 3 bases and J shed 1 base, with 7 bases lying between them. This CDR3 comprises 14 residues. The germline CDR1 and CDR2 sequences are SGHRS and YFSETQ. CDR3: CASSWGRNTGELFF. The CDR3 nucleotides read TGCGCCAGCAGCTGGGGCAGGAACACCGGGGAGCTGTTTTTT.

This clonotype has a count of ten or more. V is TRBV12-5 and J is TRBJ1-2; D ambiguous. The germline CDR1 and CDR2 sequences are LGHNT and FRNRAP. Deletions cut 5 bases from V and 0 bases from J, with 13 bases between. CDR3 length: 15 amino acids. CDR3 sequence: CASGPGNPTNYGYTF. The DNA for the CDR3 is TGTGCTAGTGGTCCGGGGAACCCCACTAACTATGGCTACACCTTC.

A note on this clonotype: A much larger clone lies a single base off, so this may be a read error. The chain couples TRBV5-4 to TRBJ2-3; 8 positions agree with TRBD2. The CDR3 spans 15 residues. Trimming cost V 3 bases and J 4 bases; bases outside gene matches: 7. CDR1 SGHNT and CDR2 YYREEE come from the germline V gene (reference sequence). This CDR3 is CASSWTDGGADTQYF. In DNA, the CDR3 is TGTGCCAGCAGCTGGACCGACGGGGGGGCAGATACGCAGTATTTT.

In its sample, this clonotype was seen a few times. The chain carries TRBV28 and TRBJ2-5; D is perhaps TRBD2 (5 bases). The CDR3 is 13 amino acids. Trimming shortened V by 6 bases and J by 5 bases, and 13 bases separated the two germline ends. Germline lookup yields CDR1 MDHEN and CDR2 SYDVKM. CDR3 bases: TGTGCCAGCAGGCCAGCGGAGAGGGAGACCCAGTACTTC. Encoded protein: CASRPAERETQYF.

Points on this clonotype: A much larger clone differs from this one at a single base, so this may be a read error. The CDR3 reads CANSLAEVFREGLYNEQFF. CDR3 sequence (DNA): TGTGCCAACAGCTTAGCTGAGGTATTCCGGGAGGGCCTCTACAATGAGCAGTTCTTC. This chain joins TRBV7-2 and TRBJ2-1; 8 bases fit TRBD2. The germline V gene encodes CDR1 SGHTA and CDR2 FQGNSA. The CDR3 consists of 19 residues. Full variable domain (remainder filled in from reference TRBV7-2 and TRBJ2-1): GAGVSQSPSNKVTEKGKDVELRCDPISGHTALYWYRQSLGQGLEFLIYFQGNSAPDKSGLPSDRFSAERTGGSVSTLTIQRTQQEDSAVYLCANSLAEVFREGLYNEQFFGPGTRLTVL.

The V gene is TRBV9, the J gene TRBJ2-7; no clear D. Looked up from germline, CDR1 is SGDLS and CDR2 is YYNGEE. V gave up 0 bases and J gave up 6 bases, with 16 bases separating them. The CDR3 runs 15 residues. The CDR3: CASSVEGVSTIEQYF. The CDR3 nucleotides are TGTGCCAGCAGCGTAGAGGGTGTATCGACGATCGAGCAGTACTTC.

The sample holds a few counts of this clonotype. This chain links TRBV6-6 with TRBJ2-1; 9 bases fit TRBD1. The CDR3 extends over 18 amino acids. Germline trimming cut 7 bases from V and 3 bases from J; bases unmatched to any gene: 16. Germline assignment: CDR1 MNHNY and CDR2 SVGAGI (reference sequence). The CDR3 here is CASILQGAMGSFYNEQFF. CDR3 nucleotides: TGTGCCAGCATCCTACAGGGGGCTATGGGTAGCTTCTACAATGAGCAGTTCTTC.

This clonotype has ten or more counts. This chain uses TRBV4-3 with TRBJ2-7, with D perhaps TRBD1 (6 bases). This CDR3 is built from 14 residues. CDR1 is LGHNA and CDR2 is YSLEER in the germline V gene. Trimming shortened V by 0 bases and J by 2 bases, and 8 bases separated the two germline ends. The CDR3 sequence is CASSQDRGPYEQYF. DNA for the CDR3: TGCGCCAGCAGCCAAGACAGGGGCCCCTACGAGCAGTACTTC.

The chain combines TRBV29-1 with TRBJ2-1, with 7 positions matching TRBD2. CDR1 and CDR2 from the germline V gene are SQVTM and ANQGSEA. The length of the CDR3 is 13 residues. V lost 0 bases and J lost 12; bases outside the gene matches: 8. CDR3 in DNA: TGCAGCGTTGAAGATGGGACTACCCAATGGCAGTTCTTC. This encodes CSVEDGTTQWQFF.